This is a list of T cell receptor beta chains from one sample in a study of shared T cell receptors in the human thymus. Method: immunoSEQ multiplex PCR; TCRdb's copy keeps in-frame clones and lacks some. The sample lists approximately 730,000 clones; approximately 83% were seen once. This same sample was also taken into another study, of human thymus T cells.

What was sequenced was thymocytes. The receptors here all came from a girl under three years old with a congenital heart defect. CDR3s include the opening cysteine and the closing phenylalanine or tryptophan. Fields, in order: D gene, clone size, V gene, J gene, CDR3 protein, CDR3 DNA. The D gene is left open where the match is weak. Size is stated for part of the rows, as once, few or many counts, or as a class when the clone is expanded.

D gene: TRBD1
clone size: -
V gene: TRBV7-9
J gene: TRBJ1-2
CDR3 protein: CASTLRTGHGYTF
CDR3 DNA: TGTGCCAGCACCTTGCGGACAGGGCATGGCTACACCTTC

D gene: -
clone size: -
V gene: TRBV14
J gene: TRBJ1-2
CDR3 protein: CASSQTDQDGYTF
CDR3 DNA: TGTGCCAGCAGCCAGACAGACCAGGATGGCTACACCTTC

D gene: -
clone size: -
V gene: TRBV7-2
J gene: TRBJ1-5
CDR3 protein: CASSLARRGNQPQHF
CDR3 DNA: TGTGCCAGCAGCTTAGCGAGGCGGGGCAATCAGCCCCAGCATTTT

D gene: -
clone size: few
V gene: TRBV7-2
J gene: TRBJ1-3
CDR3 protein: CASSLDGGTHRSGNTIYF
CDR3 DNA: TGTGCCAGCAGCTTAGACGGGGGTACACACCGCTCTGGAAACACCATATATTTT

D gene: TRBD2
clone size: once
V gene: TRBV10-3
J gene: TRBJ2-1
CDR3 protein: CAIRETPTRGGNNEQFF
CDR3 DNA: TGTGCCATCAGGGAAACACCCACGCGGGGGGGAAACAATGAGCAGTTCTTC

D gene: -
clone size: -
V gene: TRBV19
J gene: TRBJ1-6
CDR3 protein: CASRQRNNSPLHF
CDR3 DNA: TGTGCCAGTAGACAGAGAAATAATTCACCCCTCCACTTT

D gene: -
clone size: -
V gene: TRBV7-9
J gene: TRBJ1-1
CDR3 protein: CASSLGGRQGNTEAFF
CDR3 DNA: TGTGCCAGCAGCTTAGGGGGTCGGCAGGGGAACACTGAAGCTTTCTTT

D gene: -
clone size: -
V gene: TRBV9
J gene: TRBJ1-2
CDR3 protein: CASSVDPGATPYGYTF
CDR3 DNA: TGTGCCAGCAGCGTAGATCCAGGGGCAACACCCTATGGCTACACCTTC

D gene: -
clone size: -
V gene: TRBV10-3
J gene: TRBJ1-1
CDR3 protein: CAIGKQGTEAFF
CDR3 DNA: TGTGCCATCGGCAAACAGGGCACTGAAGCTTTCTTT

D gene: -
clone size: -
V gene: TRBV5-6
J gene: TRBJ1-1
CDR3 protein: CASSSPFGQPTEAFF
CDR3 DNA: TGTGCCAGCAGCTCTCCTTTTGGACAGCCCACTGAAGCTTTCTTT

D gene: -
clone size: -
V gene: TRBV27
J gene: TRBJ1-2
CDR3 protein: CASSLAGPNGYTF
CDR3 DNA: TGTGCCAGCAGTTTAGCAGGGCCTAATGGCTACACCTTC

D gene: -
clone size: few
V gene: TRBV6-1
J gene: TRBJ1-6
CDR3 protein: CASSVYRADNSPLHF
CDR3 DNA: TGTGCCAGCAGTGTTTACAGGGCGGATAATTCACCCCTCCACTTT

D gene: TRBD1
clone size: -
V gene: TRBV2
J gene: TRBJ2-7
CDR3 protein: CASSHPGQGTYEQYF
CDR3 DNA: TGTGCCAGCAGCCACCCGGGACAGGGGACCTACGAGCAGTACTTC

D gene: -
clone size: -
V gene: TRBV27
J gene: TRBJ2-7
CDR3 protein: CASSPPSTEKPYEQYF
CDR3 DNA: TGTGCCAGCAGTCCGCCCTCGACAGAGAAGCCCTACGAGCAGTACTTC

D gene: TRBD2
clone size: once
V gene: TRBV10-2
J gene: TRBJ2-1
CDR3 protein: CASSEGLAGGPNYNEQFF
CDR3 DNA: TGCGCCAGCAGTGAAGGCCTAGCGGGGGGGCCTAACTACAATGAGCAGTTCTTC

D gene: -
clone size: -
V gene: TRBV5-4
J gene: TRBJ1-1
CDR3 protein: CASSSLASNTEAFF
CDR3 DNA: TGTGCCAGCAGCTCCCTAGCTTCGAACACTGAAGCTTTCTTT

D gene: -
clone size: -
V gene: TRBV11-2
J gene: TRBJ1-2
CDR3 protein: CASSLGIDRRLDYGYTF
CDR3 DNA: TGTGCCAGCAGCTTAGGAATAGACAGGAGATTGGACTATGGCTACACCTTC

D gene: TRBD1
clone size: -
V gene: TRBV4-3
J gene: TRBJ2-7
CDR3 protein: CASSQDGQGPYEQYF
CDR3 DNA: TGCGCCAGCAGCCAAGACGGACAGGGACCTTACGAGCAGTACTTC

D gene: TRBD1
clone size: -
V gene: TRBV27
J gene: TRBJ1-2
CDR3 protein: CASPVRGLSYGYTF
CDR3 DNA: TGTGCCAGCCCAGTCAGGGGGTTGAGCTATGGCTACACCTTC

D gene: TRBD1
clone size: -
V gene: TRBV7-8
J gene: TRBJ1-2
CDR3 protein: CASSPGTAYGYTF
CDR3 DNA: TGTGCCAGCAGCCCGGGGACAGCCTATGGCTACACCTTC

D gene: TRBD1
clone size: -
V gene: TRBV5-4
J gene: TRBJ2-2
CDR3 protein: CASSLPAGTGAGELFF
CDR3 DNA: TGTGCCAGCAGCCTCCCAGCAGGGACAGGGGCCGGGGAGCTGTTTTTT

D gene: TRBD2
clone size: -
V gene: TRBV6-5
J gene: TRBJ2-1
CDR3 protein: CASSLAGGPGEQFF
CDR3 DNA: TGTGCCAGCTCATTAGCGGGGGGGCCAGGAGAGCAGTTCTTC

D gene: -
clone size: -
V gene: TRBV2
J gene: TRBJ1-5
CDR3 protein: CASKGRVRREGNQPQHF
CDR3 DNA: TGTGCCAGCAAAGGCAGGGTACGAAGGGAGGGCAATCAGCCCCAGCATTTT

D gene: -
clone size: once
V gene: TRBV7-6
J gene: TRBJ2-5
CDR3 protein: CASSFRGRETQYF
CDR3 DNA: TGTGCCAGCAGCTTCCGGGGGAGGGAGACCCAGTACTTC

D gene: -
clone size: few
V gene: TRBV27
J gene: TRBJ2-1
CDR3 protein: CASSLSPDWEPSYNEQFF
CDR3 DNA: TGTGCCAGCAGTTTATCCCCCGATTGGGAGCCTTCTTACAATGAGCAGTTCTTC

D gene: -
clone size: -
V gene: TRBV18
J gene: TRBJ2-1
CDR3 protein: CASSPRAAYNEQFF
CDR3 DNA: TGTGCCAGCTCACCACGTGCAGCGTACAATGAGCAGTTCTTC